This passage covers 7 T cell receptor beta chains from one sample sequenced in a study of T-cell memory formation after mild COVID-19. TCRdb called the 5' RACE reads again in MiXCR, with one record for every CDR3 protein. This table holds hundreds of thousands of distinct CDR3 sequences, more than 15% found once. The sample comprised PBMCs or a T cell subset sorted from them (not recorded which). These receptors all come from an adult woman who had mild COVID-19 (a few samples of this study predate the infection). Cell type and time point are not known.

This clonotype was seen only a few times. This rearrangement joins TRBV21-1 to TRBJ1-5; the DNA was not used to check the table's D call, TRBD1. TRBV21-1 counts as a pseudogene. The CDR3 is 13 amino acids. CDR3 DNA sequence: TGTGCCAGCAGCACTGACCCGTATCAGCCCCAGCATTTT. The encoded protein is CASSTDPYQPQHF.

The CDR3 is CASSSPGATNEKLFF. DNA for the CDR3: TGTGCCAGCAGTTCTCCGGGGGCAACTAATGAAAAACTGTTTTTT. This chain joins TRBV6-2 or TRBV6-3 and TRBJ1-4, with a tentative D call TRBD1 (5 bases). The length of the CDR3 is 15 residues. Per the germline V gene, CDR1 is MNHEY and CDR2 is SVGEGT. Between the trimmed V and J ends, which lost 4 bases and 0 bases, there was a span of 9 bases.

This clonotype was detected only a few times. This chain connects TRBV7-9 to TRBJ1-3; D is unclear. This CDR3 has 14 residues. Germline CDR1 is SEHNR and CDR2 is FQNEAQ (reference sequence). The germline V and J ends were trimmed by 2 bases and 0 bases, with 5 bases remaining between them. As DNA, the CDR3 is TGTGCCAGCAGCTTATCCAGCTCTGGAAACACCATATATTTT. This gives the protein CASSLSSSGNTIYF.

The gene calls are TRBV21-1 and TRBJ2-7. TRBV21-1 is classified as a pseudogene. The CDR3 length is 8 residues. The DNA for the CDR3 is TGTGAAACATACGAGCAGTACTTC. It encodes CETYEQYF.

The chain is built from TRBV4-1 and TRBJ1-1, with a possible D match to TRBD1 (6 bases). Germline V gives CDR1 MGHRA, CDR2 YSYEKL. The CDR3 extends over 13 amino acids. V shed 3 bases and J shed 3 bases, with 8 bases lying between them. The CDR3: CASSHAGDTEAFF. The CDR3 nucleotides are TGCGCCAGCAGCCACGCAGGGGACACTGAAGCTTTCTTT.

Only a few counts were recorded for this clonotype. The genes are TRBV7-9 and TRBJ2-1; D could derive from TRBD1 or TRBD2 (5 bases each). From germline, CDR1 is SEHNR and CDR2 FQNEAQ (reference sequence). There are 19 residues in the CDR3. Trimming removed 4 bases from V and 1 base from J, with 23 bases in between. Here the CDR3 reads CASSSSRGRDRRSYNEQFF. CDR3 in DNA: TGTGCCAGCAGCTCAAGTCGGGGCAGGGATCGTAGGTCCTACAATGAGCAGTTCTTC.

The chain links TRBV29-1 to TRBJ2-7; 11 nucleotides align to TRBD1. CDR3 length equals 13 residues. Germline V lookup: CDR1 SQVTM, CDR2 ANQGSEA. V trimming: 7 bases; J trimming: 3 bases; junction bases outside the gene matches: 5. This CDR3 is CSAGGTGGYEQYF. The CDR3, as DNA: TGCAGCGCTGGAGGGACAGGGGGCTACGAGCAGTACTTC.